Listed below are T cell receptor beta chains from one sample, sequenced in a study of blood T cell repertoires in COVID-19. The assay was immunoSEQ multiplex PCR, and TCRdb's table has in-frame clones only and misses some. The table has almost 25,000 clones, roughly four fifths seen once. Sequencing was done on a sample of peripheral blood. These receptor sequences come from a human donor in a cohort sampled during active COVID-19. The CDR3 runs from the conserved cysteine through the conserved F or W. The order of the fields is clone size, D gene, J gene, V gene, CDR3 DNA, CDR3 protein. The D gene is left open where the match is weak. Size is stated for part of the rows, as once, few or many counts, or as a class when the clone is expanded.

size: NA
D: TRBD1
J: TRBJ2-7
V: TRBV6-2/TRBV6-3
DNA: TGTGCCAGCAGTCCCCCGGGACAGGGGGTAAGTTGGTCCTACGAGCAGTACTTC
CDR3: CASSPPGQGVSWSYEQYF

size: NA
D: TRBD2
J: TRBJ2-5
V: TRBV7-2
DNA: TGTGCCAGCAGCTTAGTTTTAAGCGGGGGGAACGAGGAGACCCAGTACTTC
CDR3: CASSLVLSGGNEETQYF

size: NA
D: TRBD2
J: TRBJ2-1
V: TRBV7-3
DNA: TGTGCCAGCAGCTTCTTCGGGGGGGCCGATGAGCAGTTCTTC
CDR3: CASSFFGGADEQFF

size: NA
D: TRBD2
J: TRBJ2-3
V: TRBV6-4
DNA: TGTGCCAGCAGTGACGCGGGGGGCACAGATACGCAGTATTTT
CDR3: CASSDAGGTDTQYF

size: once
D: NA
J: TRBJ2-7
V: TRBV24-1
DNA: TGTGCCACCAGTGATCCCCCACAGACAGGCTCCTACGAGCAGTACTTC
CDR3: CATSDPPQTGSYEQYF

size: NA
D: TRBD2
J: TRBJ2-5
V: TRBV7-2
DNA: TGTGCCAGCAGCCCCCGTTCCGGGACTAGCGGGAGGGGGGAGACCCAGTACTTC
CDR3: CASSPRSGTSGRGETQYF

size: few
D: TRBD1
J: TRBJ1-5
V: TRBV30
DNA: TGTGCCTGGAGGACAGGGGGCGTCGGTCAGCCCCAGCATTTT
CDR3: CAWRTGGVGQPQHF

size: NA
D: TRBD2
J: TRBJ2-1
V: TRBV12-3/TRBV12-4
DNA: TGTGCCAGCAGTTCCGGGACTAGCAATGAGCAGTTCTTC
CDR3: CASSSGTSNEQFF

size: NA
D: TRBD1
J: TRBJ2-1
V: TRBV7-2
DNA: TGTGCCAGCAGCGCCAGGGGGCCTGGCTCCTACAATGAGCAGTTCTTC
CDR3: CASSARGPGSYNEQFF

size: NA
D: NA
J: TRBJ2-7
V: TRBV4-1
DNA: TGCGCCAGCAGCCAATCGACTAGTCGCGAGCAGTACTTC
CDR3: CASSQSTSREQYF

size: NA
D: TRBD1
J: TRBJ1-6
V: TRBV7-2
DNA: TGTGCCAGCAGCCCGACAGGGGTCTCACCCCTCCACTTT
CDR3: CASSPTGVSPLHF

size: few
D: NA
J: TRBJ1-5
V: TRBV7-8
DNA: TGTGCCAGCAGCCGGGGAGCCAACCAGCCCCAGCATTTT
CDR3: CASSRGANQPQHF

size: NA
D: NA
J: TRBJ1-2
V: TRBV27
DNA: TGTGCCAGGACCAGCGCTAACTATGGCTACACCTTC
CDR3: CARTSANYGYTF

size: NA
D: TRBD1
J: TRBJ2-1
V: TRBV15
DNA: TGTGCCACCAGCAGAGAAGGGACAGGCTACAATGAGCAGTTCTTC
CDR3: CATSREGTGYNEQFF

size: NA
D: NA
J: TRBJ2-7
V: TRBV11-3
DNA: TGTGCCAGCAGCTTTTCGAGCTACGAGCAGTACTTC
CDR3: CASSFSSYEQYF

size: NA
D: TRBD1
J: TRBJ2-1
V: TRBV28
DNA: TGTGCCACCGACGGACAGGGGCTTCACAATGAGCAGTTCTTC
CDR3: CATDGQGLHNEQFF

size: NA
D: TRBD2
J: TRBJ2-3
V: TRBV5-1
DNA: TGCGCCAGCAGCTTGGCTAGCGGGGCTTTGTTTTGGTCAGATACGCAGTATTTT
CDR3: CASSLASGALFWSDTQYF

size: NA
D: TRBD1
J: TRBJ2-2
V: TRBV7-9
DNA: TGTGCCAGCAGCCCGGACAGGGGGGGGACCGGGGAGCTGTTTTTT
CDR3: CASSPDRGGTGELFF

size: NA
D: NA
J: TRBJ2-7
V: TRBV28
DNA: TGTGCCAGCAGTAGTATCGGGTCCTACGAGCAGTACTTC
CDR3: CASSSIGSYEQYF

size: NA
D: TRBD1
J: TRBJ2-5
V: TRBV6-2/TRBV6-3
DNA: TGTGCCAGCAGTTATCAGGGGGCAAAGGAGACCCAGTACTTC
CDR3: CASSYQGAKETQYF

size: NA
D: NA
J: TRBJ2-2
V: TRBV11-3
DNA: TGTGCCAGCAGCTTAGAAGGAGGCGGGGAGCTGTTTTTT
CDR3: CASSLEGGGELFF

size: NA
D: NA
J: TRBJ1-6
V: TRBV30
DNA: TGTGCCGGTATGACAGGCCTCACCTATAATTCACCCCTCCACTTT
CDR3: CAGMTGLTYNSPLHF

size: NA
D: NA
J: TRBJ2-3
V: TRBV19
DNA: TGTGCCAGTAGTACAACCAGGGGTGTCGGGGGCACAGATACGCAGTATTTT
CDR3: CASSTTRGVGGTDTQYF

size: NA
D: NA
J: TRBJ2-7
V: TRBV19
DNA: TGTGCCAGTAGTGCCACCCGGGACTCCTACTACGAGCAGTACTTC
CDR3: CASSATRDSYYEQYF

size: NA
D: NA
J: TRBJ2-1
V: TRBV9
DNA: TGTGCCCGCTGGCCTCCGGACCGTCGATTGAAGAGGGTCGAAAACAATGAGCAGTTCTTC
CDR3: CARWPPDRRLKRVENNEQFF

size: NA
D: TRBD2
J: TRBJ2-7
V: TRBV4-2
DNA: TGTGCCAGCAGCCAAGGGCTAGCGGGAGGGAATTACGAGCAGTACTTC
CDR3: CASSQGLAGGNYEQYF

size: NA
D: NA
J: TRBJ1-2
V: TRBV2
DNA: TGTGCCAGCAGTGACAGCTATGGCTACACCTTC
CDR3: CASSDSYGYTF

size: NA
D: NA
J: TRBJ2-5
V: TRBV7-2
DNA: TGTGCCAGCAGCTTAGCCTGGGGGCAGGAGACCCAGTACTTC
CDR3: CASSLAWGQETQYF

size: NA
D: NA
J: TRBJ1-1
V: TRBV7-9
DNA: TGTGCCAGCAGCAGCGGGGGATCGAACACTGAAGCTTTCTTT
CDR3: CASSSGGSNTEAFF

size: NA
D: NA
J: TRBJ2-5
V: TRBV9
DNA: TGTGCCAGCAGCGTAGGAGGGGTGGGGGGAGAGACCCAGTACTTC
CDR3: CASSVGGVGGETQYF

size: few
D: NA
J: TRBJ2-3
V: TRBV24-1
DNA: TGTGCCACCAGTGACCCTCGGACAGGCTTGGGGGGAGATACGCAGTATTTT
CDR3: CATSDPRTGLGGDTQYF